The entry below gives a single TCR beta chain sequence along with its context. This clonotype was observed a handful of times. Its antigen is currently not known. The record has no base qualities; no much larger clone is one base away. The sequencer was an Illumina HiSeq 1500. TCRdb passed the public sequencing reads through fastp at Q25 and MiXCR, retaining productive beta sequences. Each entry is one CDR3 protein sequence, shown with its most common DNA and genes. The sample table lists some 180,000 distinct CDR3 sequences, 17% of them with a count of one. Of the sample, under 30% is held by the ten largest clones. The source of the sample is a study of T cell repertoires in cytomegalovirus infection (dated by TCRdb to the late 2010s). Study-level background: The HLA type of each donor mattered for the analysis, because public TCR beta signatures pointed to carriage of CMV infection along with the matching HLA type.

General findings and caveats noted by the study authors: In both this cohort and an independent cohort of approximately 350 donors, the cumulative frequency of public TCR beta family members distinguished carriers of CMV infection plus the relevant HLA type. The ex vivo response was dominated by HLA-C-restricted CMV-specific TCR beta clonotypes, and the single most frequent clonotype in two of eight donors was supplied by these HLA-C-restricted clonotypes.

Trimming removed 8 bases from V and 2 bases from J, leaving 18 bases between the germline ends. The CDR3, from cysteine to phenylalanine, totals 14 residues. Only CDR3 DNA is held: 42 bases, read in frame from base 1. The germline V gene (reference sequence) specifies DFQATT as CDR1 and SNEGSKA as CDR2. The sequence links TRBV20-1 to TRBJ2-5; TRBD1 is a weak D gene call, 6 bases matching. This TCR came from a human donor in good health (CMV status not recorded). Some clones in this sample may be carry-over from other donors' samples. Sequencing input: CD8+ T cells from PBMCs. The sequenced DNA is TGCAGTTCGTCAGGGGAACAAGAGCAAGAGACCCAGTACTTC. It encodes CSSSGEQEQETQYF.